These T cell receptor beta chains were read from a single sample in a study of cytomegalovirus exposure and HLA in healthy donors. Assay used: immunoSEQ multiplex PCR; TCRdb lists only in-frame clones, some missing. Of 24,000 or so clones in the sample, 79% were seen once. The sequencing sample was made of PBMCs. These receptors were collected from a male donor in good health and CMV-seronegative. Both conserved end residues are part of each CDR3. A D gene is named only where the DNA matches it firmly. The size of a clone is reported for some rows only, either as once, few or many, or as a class for expanded clones.

TRBD1 | 15 | TRBJ2-5 | TRBV5-8 | few | CASSSRDRAKETQYF | TGTGCCAGCAGCTCCCGGGACAGGGCTAAAGAGACCCAGTACTTC
NA | 15 | TRBJ1-2 | TRBV7-9 | NA | CASSHDQGRINGYTF | TGTGCCAGCAGCCACGACCAGGGGAGAATTAATGGCTACACCTTC
TRBD1 | 15 | TRBJ2-3 | TRBV28 | NA | CASSHDRVQADTQYF | TGTGCCAGCAGTCATGACAGGGTTCAGGCAGATACGCAGTATTTT
TRBD2 | 16 | TRBJ2-3 | TRBV29-1 | NA | CSVAGSGGARTDTQYF | TGCAGCGTTGCCGGTAGCGGGGGGGCTCGGACAGATACGCAGTATTTT
NA | 14 | TRBJ2-6 | TRBV19 | NA | CASSPGSGANVLTF | TGTGCCAGTAGTCCAGGCTCTGGGGCCAACGTCCTGACTTTC
NA | 13 | TRBJ1-1 | TRBV30 | NA | CAWSVVGNTEAFF | TGTGCCTGGAGTGTAGTCGGGAACACTGAAGCTTTCTTT
NA | 12 | TRBJ1-1 | TRBV2 | NA | CASTLDKHEAFF | TGTGCCAGCACTCTGGACAAGCATGAAGCTTTCTTT
TRBD2 | 11 | TRBJ2-1 | TRBV29-1 | NA | CSVVNGREQFF | TGCAGCGTTGTAAACGGGAGGGAGCAGTTCTTC
NA | 14 | TRBJ1-5 | TRBV9 | NA | CASSVGRVNQPQHF | TGTGCCAGCAGCGTGGGCAGGGTCAATCAGCCCCAGCATTTT
TRBD2 | 15 | TRBJ2-3 | TRBV28 | NA | CASSLTLAGLDTQYF | TGTGCCAGCAGTTTAACGCTAGCGGGATTAGATACGCAGTATTTT
NA | 14 | TRBJ1-4 | TRBV5-8 | NA | CASSRGWPNEKLFF | TGTGCCAGCAGTAGGGGTTGGCCTAATGAAAAACTGTTTTTT
NA | 18 | TRBJ1-5 | TRBV21-1 | once | CASSKHVRQTYSNQPQHF | TGTGCCAGCAGTAAACACGTTAGACAGACGTATAGCAATCAGCCCCAGCATTTT
NA | 14 | TRBJ1-1 | TRBV6-1 | few | CASRVTGKDTEAFF | TGTGCCAGCAGGGTAACAGGGAAGGACACTGAAGCTTTCTTT
TRBD1 | 15 | TRBJ1-2 | TRBV6-5 | NA | CASSETGTGLPGYTF | TGTGCCAGCAGCGAAACCGGGACAGGGCTTCCTGGCTACACCTTC
NA | 13 | TRBJ2-7 | TRBV7-9 | NA | CASSLASSYEQYF | TGTGCCAGCAGCTTAGCATCCAGCTACGAGCAGTACTTC
NA | 12 | TRBJ2-3 | TRBV7-9 | NA | CASSSGENTQYF | TGTGCCAGCAGCTCCGGAGAAAATACGCAGTATTTT
NA | 12 | TRBJ2-5 | TRBV11-2 | NA | CASSLVTTIQYF | TGTGCCAGCAGCTTAGTAACTACCATCCAGTACTTC
TRBD2 | 18 | TRBJ2-1 | TRBV6-1 | once | CASSEAPSDRGGGNEQFF | TGTGCCAGCAGTGAAGCGCCCTCAGACCGCGGGGGTGGGAATGAGCAGTTCTTC
NA | 19 | TRBJ2-3 | TRBV9 | NA | CASSVESTSTRAKPDTQYF | TGTGCCAGCAGCGTAGAGTCAACGTCGACTAGAGCTAAACCAGATACGCAGTATTTT
NA | 16 | TRBJ2-1 | TRBV19 | once | CASSIGHETENNEQFF | TGTGCCAGTAGTATCGGGCACGAGACAGAGAACAATGAGCAGTTCTTC
TRBD1 | 11 | TRBJ2-1 | TRBV30 | NA | CAWGTGGSEFF | TGTGCCTGGGGTACAGGGGGCTCAGAGTTCTTC
NA | 15 | TRBJ1-4 | TRBV9 | NA | CASSPEGKENEKLFF | TGTGCCAGCAGCCCGGAGGGGAAGGAAAATGAAAAACTGTTTTTT
TRBD2 | 18 | TRBJ2-3 | TRBV7-2 | NA | CASSLGIGGGASTDTQYF | TGTGCCAGCAGCTTAGGGATTGGCGGGGGGGCTAGTACAGATACGCAGTATTTT
NA | 14 | TRBJ2-7 | TRBV7-3 | few | CASSLTGARSEQYF | TGTGCCAGCAGCTTAACGGGGGCAAGATCCGAGCAGTACTTC
TRBD1 | 17 | TRBJ1-3 | TRBV9 | NA | CASSFRTGGMGGNTIYF | TGTGCCAGCAGCTTTAGGACAGGGGGCATGGGCGGAAACACCATATATTTT
TRBD1 | 14 | TRBJ2-7 | TRBV10-3 | NA | CAVGQGAARDEQYF | TGTGCCGTGGGACAGGGGGCGGCTCGCGACGAGCAGTACTTC
NA | 15 | TRBJ2-1 | TRBV5-4 | NA | CASSLQGSPASEQFF | TGTGCCAGCAGCTTGCAGGGTTCCCCTGCAAGTGAGCAGTTCTTC
NA | 17 | TRBJ1-5 | TRBV7-9 | once | CSSSPPQGNPSNQPQHF | TGTTCCAGCAGCCCCCCCCAGGGGAATCCCTCCAATCAGCCCCAGCATTTT
NA | 19 | TRBJ2-2 | TRBV14 | NA | CASSQSSVFGGASTGELFF | TGTGCCAGCAGCCAAAGCTCTGTTTTTGGGGGCGCGTCCACCGGGGAGCTGTTTTTT
TRBD1 | 13 | TRBJ2-7 | TRBV28 | NA | CASLGQNPQEQYF | TGTGCCAGCCTGGGACAGAACCCCCAGGAGCAGTACTTC
NA | 16 | TRBJ2-2 | TRBV14 | NA | CASSYTGSWHTGELFF | TGTGCCAGCAGCTACACGGGGAGCTGGCACACCGGGGAGCTGTTTTTT
NA | 14 | TRBJ1-1 | TRBV5-1 | few | CASTFRGGDTEAFF | TGCGCCAGTACGTTTCGTGGCGGGGACACTGAAGCTTTCTTT
NA | 17 | TRBJ1-5 | TRBV4-2 | NA | CASSQERRTYSNQPQHF | TGTGCCAGCAGCCAGGAGCGGAGAACTTATAGCAATCAGCCCCAGCATTTT
NA | 13 | TRBJ2-1 | TRBV9 | NA | CASSVGGQDEQFF | TGTGCCAGCAGCGTAGGCGGGCAAGATGAGCAGTTCTTC
NA | 15 | TRBJ1-2 | TRBV19 | NA | CASSRETGFGYGYTF | TGTGCCAGTAGTAGGGAGACAGGTTTTGGCTATGGCTACACCTTC
NA | 16 | TRBJ2-3 | TRBV4-3 | NA | CASSQQTATSTDTQYF | TGCGCCAGCAGCCAGCAGACAGCTACCAGCACAGATACGCAGTATTTT
NA | 15 | TRBJ2-7 | TRBV4-3 | NA | CASSLSPGGSYEQYF | TGCGCCAGCAGCCTATCCCCCGGGGGCTCCTACGAGCAGTACTTC
NA | 15 | TRBJ1-3 | TRBV27 | NA | CASSSGGYSGNTIYF | TGTGCCAGCAGTTCGGGGGGCTACTCTGGAAACACCATATATTTT
TRBD1 | 13 | TRBJ1-2 | TRBV5-6 | NA | CASSLGQGFGYTF | TGTGCCAGCAGCCTAGGACAGGGCTTCGGCTACACCTTC
NA | 15 | TRBJ2-3 | TRBV6-1 | NA | CASRPGQADTDTQYF | TGTGCCAGCAGGCCAGGGCAGGCGGACACAGATACGCAGTATTTT
TRBD2 | 16 | TRBJ2-1 | TRBV18 | NA | CASHWTSGGTYNEQFF | TGTGCCAGCCATTGGACTAGCGGGGGGACCTACAATGAGCAGTTCTTC
TRBD1 | 16 | TRBJ2-2 | TRBV9 | NA | CASSNRQGSSTGELFF | TGTGCCAGCAGCAACCGACAGGGGTCGAGCACCGGGGAGCTGTTTTTT
TRBD1 | 15 | TRBJ2-7 | TRBV10-3 | NA | CAISEQDRGLYEQYF | TGTGCCATCAGTGAGCAAGACAGGGGGCTGTACGAGCAGTACTTC
NA | 14 | TRBJ2-7 | TRBV27 | once | CASKGGFLSYEQYF | TGTGCCAGCAAAGGGGGTTTTCTCAGTTACGAGCAGTACTTC
TRBD2 | 12 | TRBJ2-7 | TRBV7-9 | NA | CSSTGGRGEQYF | TGTTCCAGCACCGGCGGGAGGGGCGAGCAGTACTTC
TRBD1 | 13 | TRBJ1-2 | TRBV6-4 | few | CASRGTDGDGYTF | TGTGCCAGCAGAGGGACAGACGGTGATGGCTACACCTTC
TRBD1 | 17 | TRBJ1-3 | TRBV28 | NA | CASSLGTGPGSGNTIYF | TGTGCCAGCAGTCTTGGGACAGGGCCGGGCTCTGGAAACACCATATATTTT
TRBD2 | 18 | TRBJ2-3 | TRBV5-1 | few | CASSSETSGGALSDTQYF | TGCGCCAGCAGCTCCGAGACTAGCGGGGGGGCCTTATCAGATACGCAGTATTTT
TRBD2 | 14 | TRBJ2-7 | TRBV27 | few | CASSSCGRSCEQYF | TGTGCCAGCAGTTCTTGCGGGAGGAGTTGTGAGCAGTACTTC
NA | 15 | TRBJ1-2 | TRBV28 | NA | CASRPVGGVDYGYTF | TGTGCCAGCAGGCCGGTGGGGGGAGTGGACTATGGCTACACCTTC